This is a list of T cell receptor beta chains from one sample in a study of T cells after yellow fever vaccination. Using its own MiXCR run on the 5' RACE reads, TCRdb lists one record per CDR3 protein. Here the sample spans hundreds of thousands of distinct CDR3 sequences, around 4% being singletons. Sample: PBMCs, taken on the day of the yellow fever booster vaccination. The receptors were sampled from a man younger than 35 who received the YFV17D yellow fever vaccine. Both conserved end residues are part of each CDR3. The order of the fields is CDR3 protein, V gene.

cdr3_aa: CSARLGIETQYF
v_call: TRBV20-1

cdr3_aa: CASSRRLAGGLDTQYF
v_call: TRBV5-8

cdr3_aa: CASSFRTGTGSGNTIYF
v_call: TRBV7-2

cdr3_aa: CSISDRGLTGELFF
v_call: TRBV29-1

cdr3_aa: CASSQTHRVGDTQYF
v_call: TRBV18

cdr3_aa: CSAPKGHQNSPLHF
v_call: TRBV20-1

cdr3_aa: CASSLPPQPQHF
v_call: TRBV7-3

cdr3_aa: CASSLSPSGRRTDTQYF
v_call: TRBV7-2

cdr3_aa: CASSLKSLANEQFF
v_call: TRBV5-6

cdr3_aa: CASSLFPGGGTDTQYF
v_call: TRBV5-1

cdr3_aa: CASTLDSRGNGYTF
v_call: TRBV6-5

cdr3_aa: CASSYFLRGRRGELFF
v_call: TRBV6-5

cdr3_aa: CASSYLVTGNTIYF
v_call: TRBV7-9

cdr3_aa: CASSYAMRGNEQFF
v_call: TRBV6-2/TRBV6-3

cdr3_aa: CASSLGAGFSTDTQYF
v_call: TRBV7-2

cdr3_aa: CSLRERGIYNEQFF
v_call: TRBV20-1

cdr3_aa: CSARSGTDINIQYF
v_call: TRBV20-1

cdr3_aa: CATSADSYTGELFF
v_call: TRBV24-1

cdr3_aa: CASSLVAGGNSPLHF
v_call: TRBV7-2

cdr3_aa: CASSQRGLNTEAFF
v_call: TRBV27

cdr3_aa: CASSRFPVNEQFF
v_call: TRBV3-1

cdr3_aa: CATSRTGTGGHNEQFF
v_call: TRBV15

cdr3_aa: CASSSNMWGGYNEQFF
v_call: TRBV7-2

cdr3_aa: CASSYKGTPGGEQYF
v_call: TRBV6-5

cdr3_aa: CASSQRTGIADTQYF
v_call: TRBV28

cdr3_aa: CASRIGQGNQPQHF
v_call: TRBV27

cdr3_aa: CASSFGGPGELFF
v_call: TRBV5-1

cdr3_aa: CASTPGQGGYEQFF
v_call: TRBV7-2

cdr3_aa: CASSQDSLVTYNEQFF
v_call: TRBV4-2

cdr3_aa: CASSDRDRERYGYTF
v_call: TRBV5-1

cdr3_aa: CASSFGPGMNTQYF
v_call: TRBV5-4

cdr3_aa: CASSYEAGEVYEQYF
v_call: TRBV6-5

cdr3_aa: CASSQTPQGIIYTF
v_call: TRBV3-1

cdr3_aa: CASSISGGAADTQYF
v_call: TRBV19

cdr3_aa: CSVFLGQGSHEQYF
v_call: TRBV29-1

cdr3_aa: CASTSGDSYNEQFF
v_call: TRBV5-1

cdr3_aa: CASSLIPGRGETQYF
v_call: TRBV7-3

cdr3_aa: CASTPPRGRGYTF
v_call: TRBV28

cdr3_aa: CAGSLATGGGYTF
v_call: TRBV7-9

cdr3_aa: CSARTSGRTDTQYF
v_call: TRBV20-1

cdr3_aa: CASSWRGDSYEQYF
v_call: TRBV12-3/TRBV12-4

cdr3_aa: CSVSGEVHGTDTQYF
v_call: TRBV20-1

cdr3_aa: CASSLGGGLAPGTQYF
v_call: TRBV5-1

cdr3_aa: CSASEGGRNTEAFF
v_call: TRBV20-1

cdr3_aa: CASSEGGPAGVGETQYF
v_call: TRBV2

cdr3_aa: CATSTDRTGEQFF
v_call: TRBV15

cdr3_aa: CASRPGTSSLNEQFF
v_call: TRBV12-3/TRBV12-4

cdr3_aa: CSVGPGGRKETQYF
v_call: TRBV29-1

cdr3_aa: CASSESQGFNEQFF
v_call: TRBV10-1

cdr3_aa: CSFARAMNTEAFF
v_call: TRBV20-1

cdr3_aa: CASSYSSVGHPDTQYF
v_call: TRBV6-5

cdr3_aa: CAISPRGSEAFF
v_call: TRBV10-3

cdr3_aa: CASSFNRAGASTEAFF
v_call: TRBV5-1

cdr3_aa: CASSPREHSGNTIYF
v_call: TRBV18

cdr3_aa: CASSLARIMNTEAFF
v_call: TRBV7-2